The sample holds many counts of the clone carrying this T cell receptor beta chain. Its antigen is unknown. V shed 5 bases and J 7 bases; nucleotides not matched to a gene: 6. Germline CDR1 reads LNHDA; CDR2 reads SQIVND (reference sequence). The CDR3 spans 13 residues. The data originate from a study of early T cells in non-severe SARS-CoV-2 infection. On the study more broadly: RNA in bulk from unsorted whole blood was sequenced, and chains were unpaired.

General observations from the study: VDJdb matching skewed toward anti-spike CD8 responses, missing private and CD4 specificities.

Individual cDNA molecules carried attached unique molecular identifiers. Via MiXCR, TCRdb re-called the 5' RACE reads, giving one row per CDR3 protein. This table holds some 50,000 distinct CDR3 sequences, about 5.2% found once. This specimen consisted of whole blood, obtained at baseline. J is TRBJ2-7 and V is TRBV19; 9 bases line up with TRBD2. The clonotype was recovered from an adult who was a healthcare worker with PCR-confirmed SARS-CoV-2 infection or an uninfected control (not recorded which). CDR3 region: CASSGLAGSEQYF. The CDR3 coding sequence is TGTGCCAGTAGTGGGCTAGCGGGAAGTGAGCAGTACTTC.